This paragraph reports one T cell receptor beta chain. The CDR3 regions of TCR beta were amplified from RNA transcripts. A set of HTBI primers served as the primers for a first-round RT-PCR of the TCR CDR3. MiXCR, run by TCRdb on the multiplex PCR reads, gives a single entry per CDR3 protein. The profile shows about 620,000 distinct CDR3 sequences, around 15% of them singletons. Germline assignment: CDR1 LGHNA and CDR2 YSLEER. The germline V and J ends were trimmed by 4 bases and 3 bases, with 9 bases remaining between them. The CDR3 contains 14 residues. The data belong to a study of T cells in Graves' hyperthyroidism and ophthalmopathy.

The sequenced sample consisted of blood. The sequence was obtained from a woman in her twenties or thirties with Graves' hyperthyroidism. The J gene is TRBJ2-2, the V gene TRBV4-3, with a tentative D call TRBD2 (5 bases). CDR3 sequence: CASSPGMYTGELFF. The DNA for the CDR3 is TGCGCCAGCAGCCCGGGGATGTACACCGGGGAGCTGTTTTTT.